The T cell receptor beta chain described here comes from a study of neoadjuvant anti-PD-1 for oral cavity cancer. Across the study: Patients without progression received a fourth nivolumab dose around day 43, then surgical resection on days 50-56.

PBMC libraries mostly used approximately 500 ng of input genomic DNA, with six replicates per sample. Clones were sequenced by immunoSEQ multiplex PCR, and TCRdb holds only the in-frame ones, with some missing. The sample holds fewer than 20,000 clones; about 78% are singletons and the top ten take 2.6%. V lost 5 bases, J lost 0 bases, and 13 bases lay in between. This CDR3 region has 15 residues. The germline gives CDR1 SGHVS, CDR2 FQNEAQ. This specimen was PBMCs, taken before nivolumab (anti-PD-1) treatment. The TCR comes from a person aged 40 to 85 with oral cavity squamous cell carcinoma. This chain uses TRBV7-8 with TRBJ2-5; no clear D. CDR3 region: CASSPADSYQETQYF. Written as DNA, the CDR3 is TGTGCCAGCAGCCCCGCTGACTCGTACCAAGAGACCCAGTACTTC.